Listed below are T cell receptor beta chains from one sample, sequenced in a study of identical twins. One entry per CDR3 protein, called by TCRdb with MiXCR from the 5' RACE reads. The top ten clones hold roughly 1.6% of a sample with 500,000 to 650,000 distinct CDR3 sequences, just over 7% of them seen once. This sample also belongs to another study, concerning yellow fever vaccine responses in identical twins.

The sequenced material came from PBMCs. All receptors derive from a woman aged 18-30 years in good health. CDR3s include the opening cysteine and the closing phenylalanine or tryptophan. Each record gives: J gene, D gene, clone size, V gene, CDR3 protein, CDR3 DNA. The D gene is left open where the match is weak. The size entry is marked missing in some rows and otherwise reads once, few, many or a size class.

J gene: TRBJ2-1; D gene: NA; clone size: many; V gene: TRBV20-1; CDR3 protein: CSAKWTNEQFF; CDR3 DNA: TGCAGTGCCAAGTGGACCAATGAGCAGTTCTTC
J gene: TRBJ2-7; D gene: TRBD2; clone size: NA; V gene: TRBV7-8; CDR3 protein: CASSLGIAGGPYEQYF; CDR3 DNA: TGTGCCAGCAGCTTAGGTATAGCGGGAGGGCCCTACGAGCAGTACTTC
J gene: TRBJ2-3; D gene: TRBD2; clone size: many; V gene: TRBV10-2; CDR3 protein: CASTDGGAGTDTQYF; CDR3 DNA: TGCGCCAGCACCGACGGGGGGGCCGGAACAGATACGCAGTATTTT
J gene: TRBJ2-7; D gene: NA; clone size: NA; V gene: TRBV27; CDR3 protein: CASSLAPATRYEQYF; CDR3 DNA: TGTGCCAGCAGTTTGGCCCCCGCTACTCGCTACGAGCAGTACTTC
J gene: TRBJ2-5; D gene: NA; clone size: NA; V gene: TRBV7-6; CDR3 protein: CASSPRLKQETQYF; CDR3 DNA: TGTGCCAGCAGCCCCAGACTAAAACAAGAGACCCAGTACTTC
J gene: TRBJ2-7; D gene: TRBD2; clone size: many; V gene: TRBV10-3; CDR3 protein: CAISVLSGSAHEQYF; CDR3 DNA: TGTGCCATCAGCGTCTTAAGCGGGAGCGCCCACGAGCAGTACTTC
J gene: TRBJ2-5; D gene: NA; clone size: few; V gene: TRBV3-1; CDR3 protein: CASSQDTDSLKGYF; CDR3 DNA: TGTGCCAGCAGCCAAGACACTGACAGCCTGAAGGGGTACTTC
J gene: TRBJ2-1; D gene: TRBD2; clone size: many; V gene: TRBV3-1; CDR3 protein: CASSQQTSGRTSEQFF; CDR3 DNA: TGTGCCAGCAGCCAACAGACTAGCGGGAGGACTAGTGAGCAGTTCTTC
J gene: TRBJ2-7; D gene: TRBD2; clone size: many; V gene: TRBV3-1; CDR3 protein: CASSPGGGGYEQYF; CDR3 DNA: TGTGCCAGCTCACCGGGGGGAGGAGGATACGAGCAGTACTTC
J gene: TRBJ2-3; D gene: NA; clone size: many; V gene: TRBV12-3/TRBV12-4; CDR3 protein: CASSLEGRSTDTQYF; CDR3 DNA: TGTGCCAGCAGTTTAGAAGGACGGAGCACAGATACGCAGTATTTT
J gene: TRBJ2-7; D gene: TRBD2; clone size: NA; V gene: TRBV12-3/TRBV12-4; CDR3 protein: CASGTSGRAYEQYF; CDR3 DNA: TGTGCCAGCGGCACTAGCGGGAGGGCCTACGAGCAGTACTTC
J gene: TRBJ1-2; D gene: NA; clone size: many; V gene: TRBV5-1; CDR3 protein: CASSLESGRAGYTF; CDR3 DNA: TGCGCCAGCAGCTTGGAGTCTGGTCGGGCTGGCTACACCTTC
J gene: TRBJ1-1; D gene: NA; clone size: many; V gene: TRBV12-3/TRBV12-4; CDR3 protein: CASSFMGRGAEAFF; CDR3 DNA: TGTGCCAGCAGTTTTATGGGGAGGGGGGCCGAAGCTTTCTTT
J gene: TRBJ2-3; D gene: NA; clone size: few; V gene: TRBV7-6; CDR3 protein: CASSFGRGSTDTQYF; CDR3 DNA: TGTGCCAGCAGCTTCGGACGGGGGAGCACAGATACGCAGTATTTT
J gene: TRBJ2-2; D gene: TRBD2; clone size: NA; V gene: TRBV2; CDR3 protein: CASKRLAGGVGELFF; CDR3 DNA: TGTGCCAGCAAACGACTAGCGGGGGGTGTCGGGGAGCTGTTTTTT
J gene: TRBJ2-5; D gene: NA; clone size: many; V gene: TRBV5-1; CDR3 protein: CASSLSWETQYF; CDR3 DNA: TGCGCCAGCAGCTTAAGCTGGGAGACCCAGTACTTC
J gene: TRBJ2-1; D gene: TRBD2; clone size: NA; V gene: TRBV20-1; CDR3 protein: CSARDFRTSGSMHNEQFF; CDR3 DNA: TGCAGTGCTAGAGATTTTAGAACTAGCGGGAGCATGCACAATGAGCAGTTCTTC
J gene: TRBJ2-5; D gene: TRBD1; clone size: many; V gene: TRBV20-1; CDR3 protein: CSAGQGWEKETQYF; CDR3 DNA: TGCAGTGCGGGACAGGGGTGGGAAAAAGAGACCCAGTACTTC
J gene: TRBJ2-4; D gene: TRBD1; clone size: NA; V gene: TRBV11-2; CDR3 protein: CASSYRGLDIQYF; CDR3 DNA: TGTGCCAGCAGCTACAGGGGGCTTGACATTCAGTACTTC
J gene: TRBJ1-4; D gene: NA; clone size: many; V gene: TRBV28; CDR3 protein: CASRVGTANEKLFF; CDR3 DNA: TGTGCCAGCAGAGTTGGGACCGCTAATGAAAAACTGTTTTTT